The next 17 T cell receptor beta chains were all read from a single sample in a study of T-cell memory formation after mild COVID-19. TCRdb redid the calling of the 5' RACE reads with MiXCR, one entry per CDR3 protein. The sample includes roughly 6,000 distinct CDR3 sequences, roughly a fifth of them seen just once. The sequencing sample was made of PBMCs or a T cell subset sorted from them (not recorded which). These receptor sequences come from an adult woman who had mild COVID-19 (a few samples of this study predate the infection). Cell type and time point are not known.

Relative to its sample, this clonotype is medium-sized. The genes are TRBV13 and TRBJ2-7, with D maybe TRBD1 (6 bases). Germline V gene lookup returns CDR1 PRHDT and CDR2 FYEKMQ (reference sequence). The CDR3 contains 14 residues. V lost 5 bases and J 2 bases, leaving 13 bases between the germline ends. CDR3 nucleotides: TGTGCCAGCAGCCCAGGGGACGTAACCTACGAGCAGTACTTC. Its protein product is CASSPGDVTYEQYF.

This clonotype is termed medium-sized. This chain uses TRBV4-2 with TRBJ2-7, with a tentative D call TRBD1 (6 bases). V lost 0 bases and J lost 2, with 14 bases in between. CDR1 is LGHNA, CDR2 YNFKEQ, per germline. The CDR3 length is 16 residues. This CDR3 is CASSQEYWDTAYEQYF. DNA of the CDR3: TGTGCCAGCAGCCAAGAGTATTGGGACACAGCCTACGAGCAGTACTTC.

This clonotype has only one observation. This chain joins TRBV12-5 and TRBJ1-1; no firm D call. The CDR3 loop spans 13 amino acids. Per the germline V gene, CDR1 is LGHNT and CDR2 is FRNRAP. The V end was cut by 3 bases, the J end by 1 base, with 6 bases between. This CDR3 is CASGFSENTEAFF. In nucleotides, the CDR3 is TGTGCTAGTGGTTTTTCCGAGAACACTGAAGCTTTCTTT.

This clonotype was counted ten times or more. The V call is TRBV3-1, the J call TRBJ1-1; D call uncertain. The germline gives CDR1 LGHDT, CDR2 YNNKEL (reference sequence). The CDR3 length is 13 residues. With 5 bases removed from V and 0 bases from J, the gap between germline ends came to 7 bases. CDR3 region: CASSVDMNTEAFF. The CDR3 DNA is TGTGCCAGCAGCGTCGATATGAACACTGAAGCTTTCTTT.

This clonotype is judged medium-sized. This chain's CDR3 is CSARPSTRLAGAEGELFF. DNA for the CDR3: TGCAGTGCTAGACCCTCCACCCGACTAGCGGGGGCCGAAGGGGAGCTGTTTTTT. The chain is built from TRBV20-1 and TRBJ2-2; the match to TRBD2 covers 12 bases. The length of the CDR3 is 18 residues. The trim removed 2 bases at V and 8 bases at J, leaving 15 bases unmatched. The germline V gene has CDR1 DFQATT and CDR2 SNEGSKA (reference sequence).

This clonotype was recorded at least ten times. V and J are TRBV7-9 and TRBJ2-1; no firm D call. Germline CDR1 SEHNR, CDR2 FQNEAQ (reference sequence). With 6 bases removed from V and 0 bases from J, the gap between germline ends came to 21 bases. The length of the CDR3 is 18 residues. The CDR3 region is CASSALDLTGGSYNEQFF. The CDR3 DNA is TGTGCCAGCAGTGCACTCGATCTTACGGGCGGCTCCTACAATGAGCAGTTCTTC.

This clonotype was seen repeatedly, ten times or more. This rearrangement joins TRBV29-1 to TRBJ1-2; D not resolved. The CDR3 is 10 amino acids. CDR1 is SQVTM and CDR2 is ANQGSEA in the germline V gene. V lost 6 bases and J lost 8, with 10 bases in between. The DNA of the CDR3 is TGCAGCGTCGCAGATGAGGGCTACACCTTC. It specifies CSVADEGYTF.

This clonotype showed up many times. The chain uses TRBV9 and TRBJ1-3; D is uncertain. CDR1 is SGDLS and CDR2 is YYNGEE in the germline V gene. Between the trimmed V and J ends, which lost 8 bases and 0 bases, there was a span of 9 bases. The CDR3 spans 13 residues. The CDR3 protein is CASGTSSGNTIYF. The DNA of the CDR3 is TGTGCCAGTGGTACCAGCTCTGGAAACACCATATATTTT.

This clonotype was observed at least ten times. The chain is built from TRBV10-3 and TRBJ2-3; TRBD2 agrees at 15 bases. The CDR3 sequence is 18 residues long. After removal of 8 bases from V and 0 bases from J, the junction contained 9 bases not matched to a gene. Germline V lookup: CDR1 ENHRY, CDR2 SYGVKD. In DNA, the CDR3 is TGTGCCATCGGGACTAGCGGGGGGACCGCTCCTAGCACAGATACGCAGTATTTT. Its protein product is CAIGTSGGTAPSTDTQYF.

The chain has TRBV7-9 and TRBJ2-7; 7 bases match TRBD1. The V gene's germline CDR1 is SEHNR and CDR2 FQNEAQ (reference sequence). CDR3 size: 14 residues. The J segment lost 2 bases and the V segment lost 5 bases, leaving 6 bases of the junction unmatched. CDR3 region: CASSPRDSTYEQYF. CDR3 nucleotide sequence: TGTGCCAGCAGCCCCCGGGACAGTACCTACGAGCAGTACTTC.

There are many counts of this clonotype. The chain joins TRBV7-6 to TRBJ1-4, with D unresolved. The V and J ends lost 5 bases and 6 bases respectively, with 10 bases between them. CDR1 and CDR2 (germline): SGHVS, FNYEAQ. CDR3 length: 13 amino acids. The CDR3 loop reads CASSRRGHEKLFF. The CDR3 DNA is TGTGCCAGCAGCCGCCGAGGGCATGAAAAACTGTTTTTT.

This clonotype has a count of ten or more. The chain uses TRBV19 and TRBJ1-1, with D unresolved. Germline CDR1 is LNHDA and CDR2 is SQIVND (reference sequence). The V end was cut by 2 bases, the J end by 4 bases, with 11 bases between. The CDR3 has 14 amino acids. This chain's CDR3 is CASSIPFSFTEAFF. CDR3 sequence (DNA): TGTGCCAGTAGTATACCCTTCTCCTTCACTGAAGCTTTCTTT.

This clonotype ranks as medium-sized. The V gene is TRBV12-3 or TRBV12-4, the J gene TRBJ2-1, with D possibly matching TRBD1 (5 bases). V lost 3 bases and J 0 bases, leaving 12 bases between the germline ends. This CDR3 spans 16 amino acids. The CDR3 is CASSFLQGSSYNEQFF. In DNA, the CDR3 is TGTGCCAGCAGTTTTCTCCAGGGAAGCTCCTACAATGAGCAGTTCTTC.

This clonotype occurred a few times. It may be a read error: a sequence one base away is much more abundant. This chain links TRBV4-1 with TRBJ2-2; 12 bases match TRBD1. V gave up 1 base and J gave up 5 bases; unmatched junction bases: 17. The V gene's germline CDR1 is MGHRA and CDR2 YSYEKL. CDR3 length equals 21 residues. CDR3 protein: CASSQAPSLPGTGGLTGELFF. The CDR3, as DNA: TGCGCCAGCAGCCAAGCCCCCTCCCTACCCGGGACAGGGGGCTTGACCGGGGAGCTGTTTTTT.

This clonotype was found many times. The CDR3 region is CASSQDSSAGGPRSWFF. In DNA, the CDR3 is TGTGCCAGCAGCCAAGATAGTTCAGCGGGAGGGCCGAGGTCTTGGTTCTTC. The genes are TRBV4-2 and TRBJ2-1; 10 nucleotides align to TRBD2. The CDR3 is made up of 17 amino acids. Germline V CDR1 and CDR2: LGHNA, YNFKEQ. After removal of 0 bases from V and 15 bases from J, the junction contained 17 bases not matched to a gene.

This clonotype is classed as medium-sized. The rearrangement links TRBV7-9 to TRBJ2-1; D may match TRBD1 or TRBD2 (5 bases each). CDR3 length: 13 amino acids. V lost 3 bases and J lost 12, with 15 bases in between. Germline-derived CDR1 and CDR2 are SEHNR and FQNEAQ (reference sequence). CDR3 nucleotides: TGTGCCAGCAGCTTGGCTCCGGGACCCTGGCAGTTCTTC. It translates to CASSLAPGPWQFF.

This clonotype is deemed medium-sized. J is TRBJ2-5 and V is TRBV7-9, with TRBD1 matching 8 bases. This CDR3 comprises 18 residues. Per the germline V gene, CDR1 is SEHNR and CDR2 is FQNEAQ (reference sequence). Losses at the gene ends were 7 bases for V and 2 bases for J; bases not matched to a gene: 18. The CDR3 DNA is TGTGCCAGCACCCGGGGACCGGGGACAGGAGCCGTACAAGAGACCCAGTACTTC. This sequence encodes CASTRGPGTGAVQETQYF.